This is a list of T cell receptor beta chains from one sample in a study of T cell responses to AZD1222 COVID-19 vaccine. Measured with immunoSEQ multiplex PCR; TCRdb has only the in-frame clones, and not every one. The table has about 57,000 clones, approximately 86% seen once. Sequenced material: peripheral blood, taken on day 0 of AZD1222 vaccination. These receptor sequences come from an adult in good health. CDR3s include the opening cysteine and the closing phenylalanine or tryptophan. D genes are given only for firm matches. Size is omitted from some rows. Given values are once, few, many or a class for expanded clones.

clone_size: .
v_call: TRBV5-1
d_call: TRBD1
j_call: TRBJ2-1
cdr3_nt: TGCGCCAGCAGCAAACACCGGACAGGGGCGAGCTCCTACAATGAGCAGTTCTTC
cdr3_aa: CASSKHRTGASSYNEQFF

clone_size: .
v_call: TRBV5-1
d_call: .
j_call: TRBJ1-5
cdr3_nt: TGCGCCAGCAGCCTCGGAGGAAGCAATCAGCCCCAGCATTTT
cdr3_aa: CASSLGGSNQPQHF

clone_size: .
v_call: TRBV28
d_call: .
j_call: TRBJ1-4
cdr3_nt: TGTGCCAGCAGGCGCGCCGGGGCGGAAAAACTGTTTTTT
cdr3_aa: CASRRAGAEKLFF

clone_size: few
v_call: TRBV3-1/TRBV3-2
d_call: TRBD2
j_call: TRBJ2-3
cdr3_nt: TGTGCCAGCAGCCATAGCGGGAGAGATACGCAGTATTTT
cdr3_aa: CASSHSGRDTQYF

clone_size: once
v_call: TRBV7-2
d_call: TRBD2
j_call: TRBJ2-7
cdr3_nt: TGTGCCAGCAGGCCTCCGGGAGGCTACGAGCAGTACTTC
cdr3_aa: CASRPPGGYEQYF

clone_size: once
v_call: TRBV10-3
d_call: TRBD2
j_call: TRBJ2-7
cdr3_nt: TGTGCCATCACGGTAACTAGCGGGAGTTACGAGCAGTACTTC
cdr3_aa: CAITVTSGSYEQYF

clone_size: once
v_call: TRBV6-5
d_call: .
j_call: TRBJ2-7
cdr3_nt: TGTGCCAGCATCTCTCCGAGATTCTACGAGCAGTACTTC
cdr3_aa: CASISPRFYEQYF

clone_size: .
v_call: TRBV6-5
d_call: TRBD1
j_call: TRBJ2-5
cdr3_nt: TGTGCCAGCACTAACCTCGGGGACAGGGGAGAGACCCAGTACTTC
cdr3_aa: CASTNLGDRGETQYF

clone_size: .
v_call: TRBV28
d_call: .
j_call: TRBJ1-2
cdr3_nt: TGTGCCAGCAGTTTAGCGCCTCTGGGGGGTTCGGATGGCTACACCTTC
cdr3_aa: CASSLAPLGGSDGYTF

clone_size: .
v_call: TRBV11-2
d_call: TRBD1
j_call: TRBJ1-5
cdr3_nt: TGTGCCAGCAGCCCCGGGGGACAGGGGGCTCAACAGCCCCAGCATTTT
cdr3_aa: CASSPGGQGAQQPQHF

clone_size: .
v_call: TRBV29-1
d_call: .
j_call: TRBJ2-5
cdr3_nt: TGCAGCGTCATCGTCTGGACTCATGAAGAGACCCAGTACTTC
cdr3_aa: CSVIVWTHEETQYF

clone_size: .
v_call: TRBV28
d_call: TRBD1
j_call: TRBJ1-4
cdr3_nt: TGTGCCAGCAGTATCCCGGGACAGGGTGGTGAAAAACTGTTTTTT
cdr3_aa: CASSIPGQGGEKLFF

clone_size: once
v_call: TRBV29-1
d_call: .
j_call: TRBJ1-4
cdr3_nt: TGCAGCGCCACCGAGGGGCCTAATGAAAAACTGTTTTTT
cdr3_aa: CSATEGPNEKLFF

clone_size: few
v_call: TRBV19
d_call: TRBD2
j_call: TRBJ2-7
cdr3_nt: TGTGCCAGTACCCCTGGGGCGGGAGCCGCGTACGAGCAGTACTTC
cdr3_aa: CASTPGAGAAYEQYF

clone_size: few
v_call: TRBV5-1
d_call: TRBD2
j_call: TRBJ2-3
cdr3_nt: TGCGCCAGCTCTAGCGGGGGAAGCACAGATACGCAGTATTTT
cdr3_aa: CASSSGGSTDTQYF

clone_size: .
v_call: TRBV10-1
d_call: TRBD1
j_call: TRBJ1-5
cdr3_nt: TGCGCCAGCACCGTCGGACAGGGTACGTATCAGCCCCAGCATTTT
cdr3_aa: CASTVGQGTYQPQHF

clone_size: .
v_call: TRBV6-5
d_call: .
j_call: TRBJ1-5
cdr3_nt: TGTGCCAGCATCCCGGGGCGGAACCAGCCCCAGCATTTT
cdr3_aa: CASIPGRNQPQHF

clone_size: .
v_call: TRBV6-1
d_call: TRBD2
j_call: TRBJ2-3
cdr3_nt: TGTGCCAGCAGTGATTTAGCGGGGAGCACAGATACGCAGTATTTT
cdr3_aa: CASSDLAGSTDTQYF

clone_size: .
v_call: TRBV7-9
d_call: .
j_call: TRBJ2-1
cdr3_nt: TGTGCCAGCAGCTTAGCGGGGGGAAGCGTGGGGCACAATGAGCAGTTCTTC
cdr3_aa: CASSLAGGSVGHNEQFF

clone_size: .
v_call: TRBV14
d_call: .
j_call: TRBJ2-2
cdr3_nt: TGTGCCAGCAGCCCCCCCACCGGGGCCGGGGAGCTGTTTTTT
cdr3_aa: CASSPPTGAGELFF

clone_size: .
v_call: TRBV2
d_call: TRBD1
j_call: TRBJ2-2
cdr3_nt: TGTGCCAGCAGTCCCCAGGGGGCCATTCTCACCGGGGAGCTGTTTTTT
cdr3_aa: CASSPQGAILTGELFF

clone_size: .
v_call: TRBV21-1
d_call: .
j_call: TRBJ1-4
cdr3_nt: TGTGCCAGCAGCCGTGACAGACCAACTAATGAAAAACTGTTTTTT
cdr3_aa: CASSRDRPTNEKLFF

clone_size: .
v_call: TRBV7-3
d_call: .
j_call: TRBJ2-2
cdr3_nt: TGTGCCAGCAGCTTAGCCTCGAACACCGGGGAGCTGTTTTTT
cdr3_aa: CASSLASNTGELFF

clone_size: .
v_call: TRBV6-5
d_call: .
j_call: TRBJ2-7
cdr3_nt: TGTGCCAGCAGTCTCACCCTCCTACGGGAGCAGTACTTC
cdr3_aa: CASSLTLLREQYF